This T cell receptor (beta chain) is from a study of blood T cell repertoires in COVID-19. On the study more broadly: Nucleic acid was either cDNA or gDNA, and it came from T cells, B-cell-depleted T cells, or PBMCs.

Followed longitudinally, the Seattle patients had been enrolled during active infection. TCRdb keeps only in-frame clones here, not all; method: immunoSEQ multiplex PCR. Of more than 95,000 clones listed, 74% are singletons. Germline CDR1 reads MGHRA; CDR2 reads YSYEKL. V was pared by 2 bases and J by 4 bases, with 11 bases between. The CDR3 is 15 amino acids. J is TRBJ1-4 and V is TRBV4-1; D is unresolved. Sequenced: peripheral blood. This TCR derives from an older man with COVID-19, enrolled during active disease. The CDR3 here is CASSQPTVVNEKLFF. DNA of the CDR3: TGCGCCAGCAGCCAACCAACAGTCGTTAATGAAAAACTGTTTTTT.